This T cell receptor beta chain was documented in a study of blood T cell repertoires in COVID-19. The wider study: Sites in the United States, Italy and Spain provided acute and convalescent COVID-19 samples. Nucleic acid was either cDNA or gDNA, and it came from T cells, B-cell-depleted T cells, or PBMCs.

Assay used: immunoSEQ multiplex PCR; TCRdb lists only in-frame clones, some missing. This table holds fewer than 600,000 clones, around nine tenths found once. Cohort placement rested on clinical history that participants reported themselves. This clone has a handful of counts. The sample was PBMCs or T cells enriched from blood (not recorded which). The clonotype comes from a woman aged 40 to 50 who had recovered from COVID-19.

The DNA for the CDR3 is TGCGCCAGCAGCTGGATGACAGGCCACACAGATACGCAGTATTTT. As protein: CASSWMTGHTDTQYF. The chain recombines TRBV5-1 with TRBJ2-3, with D perhaps TRBD1 (6 bases). The V end lost 3 bases, the J end lost 2 bases, and 13 bases lay between the germline ends. The CDR3 runs 15 residues. CDR1 and CDR2 from the germline V gene are SGHRS and YFSETQ.